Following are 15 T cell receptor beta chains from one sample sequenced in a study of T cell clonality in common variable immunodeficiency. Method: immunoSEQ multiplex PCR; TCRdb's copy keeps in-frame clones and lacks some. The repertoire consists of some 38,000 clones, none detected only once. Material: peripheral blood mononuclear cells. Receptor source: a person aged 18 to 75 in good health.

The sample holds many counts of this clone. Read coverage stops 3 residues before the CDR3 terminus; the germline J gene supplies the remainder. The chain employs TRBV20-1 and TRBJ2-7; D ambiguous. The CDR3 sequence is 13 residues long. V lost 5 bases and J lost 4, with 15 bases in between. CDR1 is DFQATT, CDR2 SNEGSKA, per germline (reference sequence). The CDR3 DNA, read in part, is TGCAGTGCTCGGATCGCGGCCGGGTACGAG. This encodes CSARIAAGYE. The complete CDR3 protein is CSARIAAGYEQYF.

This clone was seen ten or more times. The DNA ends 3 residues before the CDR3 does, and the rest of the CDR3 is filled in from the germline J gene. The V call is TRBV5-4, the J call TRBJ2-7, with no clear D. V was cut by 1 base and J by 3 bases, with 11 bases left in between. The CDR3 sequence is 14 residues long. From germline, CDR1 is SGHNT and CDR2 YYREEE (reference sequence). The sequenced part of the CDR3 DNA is TGTGCCAGCAGCTTGTCGGCGGCGAACTACGAG. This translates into CASSLSAANYE. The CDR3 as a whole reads CASSLSAANYEQYF.

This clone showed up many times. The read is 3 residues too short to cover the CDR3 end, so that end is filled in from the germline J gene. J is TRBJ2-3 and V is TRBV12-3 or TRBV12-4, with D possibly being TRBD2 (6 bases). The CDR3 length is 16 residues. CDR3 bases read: TGTGCCAGCAGTCCTTTGTTAGCGGAGGGGCCCATGACG. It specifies CASSPLLAEGPMT. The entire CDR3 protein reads CASSPLLAEGPMTQYF.

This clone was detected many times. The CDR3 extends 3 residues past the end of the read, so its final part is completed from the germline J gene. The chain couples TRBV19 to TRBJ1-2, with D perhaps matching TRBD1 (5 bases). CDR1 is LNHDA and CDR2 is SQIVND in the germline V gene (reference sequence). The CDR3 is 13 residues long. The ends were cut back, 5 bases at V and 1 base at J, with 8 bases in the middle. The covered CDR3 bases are TGTGCCAGTAGTCAGGGTTTTAACTATGGC. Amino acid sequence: CASSQGFNYG. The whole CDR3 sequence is CASSQGFNYGYTF.

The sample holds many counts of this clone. The covered CDR3 bases are TGTGCCAGCAGCCAAGTTGGGCTAGCGGGGGGCACTGAG. Translation gives CASSQVGLAGGTE. The entire CDR3 is CASSQVGLAGGTEQFF. This sequence joins TRBV14 and TRBJ2-1; 11 nucleotides match TRBD2. The CDR3 goes on 3 residues after the read ends, and that part is filled in from the germline J gene. Germline lookup yields CDR1 SGHDN and CDR2 FVKESK. The CDR3 covers 16 residues. With V trimmed by 1 base and J by 9 bases, 8 bases remained unmatched.

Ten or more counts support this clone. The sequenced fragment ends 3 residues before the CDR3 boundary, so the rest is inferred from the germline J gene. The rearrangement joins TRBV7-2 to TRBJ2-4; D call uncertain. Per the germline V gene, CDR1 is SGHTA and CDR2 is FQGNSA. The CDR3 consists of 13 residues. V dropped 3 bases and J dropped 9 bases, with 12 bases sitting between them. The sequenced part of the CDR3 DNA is TGTGCCAGCAGCTTTACTATGGGTGCCATT. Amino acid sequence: CASSFTMGAI. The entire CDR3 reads CASSFTMGAIQYF.

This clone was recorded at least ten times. The CDR3 loop is CASSHREGIYGYTF. Incomplete CDR3 DNA: TGTGCCAGCAGCCACAGGGAAGGGATATATGGC. The rearrangement uses TRBV7-9 and TRBJ1-2; weak D call: TRBD1 (6 bases). Coverage ceases 3 residues before the CDR3 finishes, and the germline J gene fills in the end. V shed 5 bases and J shed 5 bases, with 15 bases lying between them. Per germline, CDR1 SEHNR and CDR2 FQNEAQ (reference sequence). The CDR3 is made up of 14 amino acids. Looking up the rest from reference TRBV7-9 and TRBJ1-2 gives the full variable domain: DTGVSQNPRHKITKRGQNVTFRCDPISEHNRLYWYRQTLGQGPEFLTYFQNEAQLEKSRLLSDRFSAERPKGSFSTLEIQRTEQGDSAMYLCASSHREGIYGYTFGSGTRLTVV.

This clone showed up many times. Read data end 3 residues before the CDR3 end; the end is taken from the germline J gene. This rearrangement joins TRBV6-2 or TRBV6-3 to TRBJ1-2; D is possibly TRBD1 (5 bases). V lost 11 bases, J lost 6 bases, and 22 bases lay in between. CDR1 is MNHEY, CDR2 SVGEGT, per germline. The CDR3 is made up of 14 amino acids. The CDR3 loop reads CAGGDVHQGNGYTF. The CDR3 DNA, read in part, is TGTGCCGGGGGGGACGTTCATCAAGGCAATGGC.

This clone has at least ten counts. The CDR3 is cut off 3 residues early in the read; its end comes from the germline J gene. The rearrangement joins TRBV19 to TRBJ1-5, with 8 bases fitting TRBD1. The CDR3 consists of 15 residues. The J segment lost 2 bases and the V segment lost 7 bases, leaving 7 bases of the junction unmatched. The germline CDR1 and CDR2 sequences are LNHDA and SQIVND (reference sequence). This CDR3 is CASTHPGQGNQPQHF. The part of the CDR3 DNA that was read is TGTGCCAGTACGCATCCGGGACAGGGCAATCAGCCC.

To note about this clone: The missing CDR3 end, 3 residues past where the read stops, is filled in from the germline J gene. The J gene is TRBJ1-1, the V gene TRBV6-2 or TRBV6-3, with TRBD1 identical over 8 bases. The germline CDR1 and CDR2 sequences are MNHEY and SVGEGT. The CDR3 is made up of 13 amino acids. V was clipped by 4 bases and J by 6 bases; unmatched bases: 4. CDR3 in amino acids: CASSWDRSSEAFF. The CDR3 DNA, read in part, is TGTGCCAGCAGTTGGGACAGGTCTTCTGAA.

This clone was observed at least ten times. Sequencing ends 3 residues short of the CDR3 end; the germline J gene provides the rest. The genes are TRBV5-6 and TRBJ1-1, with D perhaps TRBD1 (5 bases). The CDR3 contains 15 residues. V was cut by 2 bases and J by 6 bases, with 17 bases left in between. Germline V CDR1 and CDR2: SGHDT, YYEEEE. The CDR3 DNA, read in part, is TGTGCCAGCAGCTTCGGGGGGACCGGGGGGGCTGAA. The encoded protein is CASSFGGTGGAE. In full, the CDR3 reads CASSFGGTGGAEAFF.

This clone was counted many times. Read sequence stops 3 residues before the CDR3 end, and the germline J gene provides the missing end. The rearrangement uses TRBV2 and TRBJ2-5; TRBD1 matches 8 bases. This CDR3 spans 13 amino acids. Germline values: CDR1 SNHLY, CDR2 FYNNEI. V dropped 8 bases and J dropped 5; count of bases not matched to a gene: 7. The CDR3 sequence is CASEDRVLETQYF. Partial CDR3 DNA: TGTGCCAGCGAGGACAGGGTCTTGGAGACC.

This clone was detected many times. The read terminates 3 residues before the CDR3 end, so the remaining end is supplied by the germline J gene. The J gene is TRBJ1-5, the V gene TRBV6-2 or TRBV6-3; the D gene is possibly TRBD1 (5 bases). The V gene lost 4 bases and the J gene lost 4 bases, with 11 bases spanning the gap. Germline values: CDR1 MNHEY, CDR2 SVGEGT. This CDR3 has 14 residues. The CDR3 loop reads CASSSRTPNQPQHF. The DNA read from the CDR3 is TGTGCCAGCAGTTCCAGGACACCAAATCAGCCC.

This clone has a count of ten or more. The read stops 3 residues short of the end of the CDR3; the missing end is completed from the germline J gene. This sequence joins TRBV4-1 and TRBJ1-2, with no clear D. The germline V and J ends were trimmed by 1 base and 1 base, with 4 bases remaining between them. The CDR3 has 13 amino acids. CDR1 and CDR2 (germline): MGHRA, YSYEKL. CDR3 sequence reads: CASSQAGNYGYTF. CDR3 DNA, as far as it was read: TGCGCCAGCAGCCAAGCGGGTAACTATGGC.

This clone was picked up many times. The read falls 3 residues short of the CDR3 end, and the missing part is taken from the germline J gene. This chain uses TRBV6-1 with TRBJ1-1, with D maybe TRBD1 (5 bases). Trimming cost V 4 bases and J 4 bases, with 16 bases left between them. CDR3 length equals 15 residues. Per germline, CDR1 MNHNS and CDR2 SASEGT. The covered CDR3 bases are TGTGCCAGCAGTGGTCGACAGTCGATGATCACTGAA. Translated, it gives CASSGRQSMITE. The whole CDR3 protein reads CASSGRQSMITEAFF.